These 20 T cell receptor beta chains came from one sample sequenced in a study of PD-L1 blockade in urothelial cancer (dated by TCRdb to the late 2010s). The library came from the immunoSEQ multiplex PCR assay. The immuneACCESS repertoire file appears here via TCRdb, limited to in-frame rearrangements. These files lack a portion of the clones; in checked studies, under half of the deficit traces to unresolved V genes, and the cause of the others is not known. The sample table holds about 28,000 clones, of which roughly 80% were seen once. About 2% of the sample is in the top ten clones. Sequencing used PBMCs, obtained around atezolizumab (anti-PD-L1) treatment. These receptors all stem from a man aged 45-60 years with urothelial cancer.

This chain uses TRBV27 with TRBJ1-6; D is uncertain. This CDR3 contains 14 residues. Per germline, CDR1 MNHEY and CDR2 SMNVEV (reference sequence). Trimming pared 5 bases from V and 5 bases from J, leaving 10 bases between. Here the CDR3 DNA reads TGTGCCAGCAGTCCCCTTCTAGATAATTCACCCCTCCACTTT. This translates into CASSPLLDNSPLHF.

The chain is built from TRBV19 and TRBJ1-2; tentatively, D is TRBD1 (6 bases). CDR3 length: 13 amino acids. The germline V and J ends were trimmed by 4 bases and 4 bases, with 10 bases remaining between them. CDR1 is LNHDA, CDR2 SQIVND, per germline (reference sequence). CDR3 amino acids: CASSTGVGYGYTF. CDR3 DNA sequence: TGTGCCAGTAGTACAGGGGTGGGCTATGGCTACACCTTC. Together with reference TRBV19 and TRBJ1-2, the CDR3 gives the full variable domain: DGGITQSPKYLFRKEGQNVTLSCEQNLNHDAMYWYRQDPGQGLRLIYYSQIVNDFQKGDIAEGYSVSREKKESFPLTVTSAQKNPTAFYLCASSTGVGYGYTFGSGTRLTVV.

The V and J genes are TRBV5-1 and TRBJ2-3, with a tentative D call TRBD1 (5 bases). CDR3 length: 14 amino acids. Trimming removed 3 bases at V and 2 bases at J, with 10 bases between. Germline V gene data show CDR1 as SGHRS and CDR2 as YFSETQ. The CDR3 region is CASSSGQLTDTQYF. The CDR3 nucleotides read TGCGCCAGCAGCTCTGGACAACTCACAGATACGCAGTATTTT.

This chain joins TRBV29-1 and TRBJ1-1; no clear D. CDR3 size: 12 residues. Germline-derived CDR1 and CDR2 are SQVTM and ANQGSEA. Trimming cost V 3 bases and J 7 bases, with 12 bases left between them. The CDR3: CSVEKQFFEAFF. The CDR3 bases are TGCAGCGTTGAGAAACAGTTCTTTGAAGCTTTCTTT.

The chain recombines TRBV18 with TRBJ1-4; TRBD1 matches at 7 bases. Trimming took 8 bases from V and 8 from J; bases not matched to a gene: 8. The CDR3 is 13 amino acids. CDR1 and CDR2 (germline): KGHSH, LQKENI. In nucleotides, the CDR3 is TGTGCCAGCGTGGGACAGATCCGGGAAAAACTGTTTTTT. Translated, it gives CASVGQIREKLFF.

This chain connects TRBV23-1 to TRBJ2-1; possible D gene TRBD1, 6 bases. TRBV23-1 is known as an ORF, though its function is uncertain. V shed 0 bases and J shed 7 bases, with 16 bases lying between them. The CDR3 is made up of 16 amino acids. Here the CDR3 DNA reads TGCGCCAGCAGTCAATCGCAGGGGATACCTGATAATGAGCAGTTCTTC. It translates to CASSQSQGIPDNEQFF.

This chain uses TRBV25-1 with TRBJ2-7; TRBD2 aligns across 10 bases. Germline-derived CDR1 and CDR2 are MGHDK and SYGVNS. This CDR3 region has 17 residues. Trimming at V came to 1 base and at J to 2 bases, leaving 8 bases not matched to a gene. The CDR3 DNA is TGTGCCAGCAGTGAATTCCCTCGAGCGGGAGGGCCCTACGAGCAGTACTTC. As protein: CASSEFPRAGGPYEQYF.

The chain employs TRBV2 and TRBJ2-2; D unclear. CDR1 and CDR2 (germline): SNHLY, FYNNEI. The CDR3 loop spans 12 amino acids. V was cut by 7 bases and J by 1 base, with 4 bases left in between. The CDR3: CASIVNTGELFF. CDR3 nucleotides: TGTGCCAGCATAGTGAACACCGGGGAGCTGTTTTTT. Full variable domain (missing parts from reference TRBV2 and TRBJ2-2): EPEVTQTPSHQVTQMGQEVILRCVPISNHLYFYWYRQILGQKVEFLVSFYNNEISEKSEIFDDQFSVERPDGSNFTLKIRSTKLEDSAMYFCASIVNTGELFFGEGSRLTVL.

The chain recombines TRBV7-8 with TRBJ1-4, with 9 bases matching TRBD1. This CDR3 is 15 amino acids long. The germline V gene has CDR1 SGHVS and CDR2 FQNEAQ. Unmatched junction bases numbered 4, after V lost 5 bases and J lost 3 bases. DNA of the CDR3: TGTGCCAGCAGCATAAGGACAGGGGCTAATGAAAAACTGTTTTTT. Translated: CASSIRTGANEKLFF.

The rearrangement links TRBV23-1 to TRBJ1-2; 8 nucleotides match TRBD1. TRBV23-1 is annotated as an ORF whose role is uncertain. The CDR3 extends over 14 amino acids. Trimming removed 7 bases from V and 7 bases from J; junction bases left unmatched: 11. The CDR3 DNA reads TGCGCCAGCATGAGCCCCGGGACAGGCTCTGGCTACACCTTC. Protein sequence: CASMSPGTGSGYTF.

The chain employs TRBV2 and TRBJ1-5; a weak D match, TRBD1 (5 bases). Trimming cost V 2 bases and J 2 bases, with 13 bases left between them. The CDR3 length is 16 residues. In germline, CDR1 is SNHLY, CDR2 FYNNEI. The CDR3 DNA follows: TGTGCCAGCAGTGAATTCGCAGGGATTCGCAATCAGCCCCAGCATTTT. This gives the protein CASSEFAGIRNQPQHF. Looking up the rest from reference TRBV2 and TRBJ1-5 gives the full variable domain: EPEVTQTPSHQVTQMGQEVILRCVPISNHLYFYWYRQILGQKVEFLVSFYNNEISEKSEIFDDQFSVERPDGSNFTLKIRSTKLEDSAMYFCASSEFAGIRNQPQHFGDGTRLSIL.

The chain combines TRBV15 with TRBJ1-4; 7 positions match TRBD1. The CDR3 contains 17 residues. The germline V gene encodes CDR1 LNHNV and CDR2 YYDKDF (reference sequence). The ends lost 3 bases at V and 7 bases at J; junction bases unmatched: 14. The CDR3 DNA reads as TGTGCCACCAGCAGCCGAGAATGGGACAGCAATTTTGAAAAACTGTTTTTT. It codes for CATSSREWDSNFEKLFF.

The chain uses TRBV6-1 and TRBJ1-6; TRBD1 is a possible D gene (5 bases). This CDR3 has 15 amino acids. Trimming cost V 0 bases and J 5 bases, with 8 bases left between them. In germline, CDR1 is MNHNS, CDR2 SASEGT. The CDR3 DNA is TGTGCCAGCAGTGAAGCGGCAGGGCATAATTCACCCCTCCACTTT. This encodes CASSEAAGHNSPLHF.

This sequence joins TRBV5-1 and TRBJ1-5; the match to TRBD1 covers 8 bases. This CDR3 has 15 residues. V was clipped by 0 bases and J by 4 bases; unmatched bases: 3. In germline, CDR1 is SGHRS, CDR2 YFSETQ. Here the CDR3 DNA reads TGCGCCAGCAGCTTGGGTGGACAGGGTAATCAGCCCCAGCATTTT. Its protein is CASSLGGQGNQPQHF.

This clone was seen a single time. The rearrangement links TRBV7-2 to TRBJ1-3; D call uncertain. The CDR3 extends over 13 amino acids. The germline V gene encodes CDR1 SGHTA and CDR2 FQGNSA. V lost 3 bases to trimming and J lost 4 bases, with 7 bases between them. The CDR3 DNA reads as TGTGCCAGCAGCTTGTCCTCCGGAAACACCATATATTTT. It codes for CASSLSSGNTIYF.

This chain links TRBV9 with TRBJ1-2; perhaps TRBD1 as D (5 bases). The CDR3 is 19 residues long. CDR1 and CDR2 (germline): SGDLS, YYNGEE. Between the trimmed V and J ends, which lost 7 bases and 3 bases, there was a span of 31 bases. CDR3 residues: CASGGLWQRKGNWYYGYTF. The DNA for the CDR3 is TGTGCCAGCGGCGGGCTCTGGCAACGAAAGGGGAACTGGTACTATGGCTACACCTTC.

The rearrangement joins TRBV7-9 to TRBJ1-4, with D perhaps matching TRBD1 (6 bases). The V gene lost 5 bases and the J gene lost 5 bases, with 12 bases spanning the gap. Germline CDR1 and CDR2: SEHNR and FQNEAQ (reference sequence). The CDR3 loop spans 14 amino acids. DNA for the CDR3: TGTGCCAGCAGCAAACAGGGCGGGAATGAAAAACTGTTTTTT. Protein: CASSKQGGNEKLFF.

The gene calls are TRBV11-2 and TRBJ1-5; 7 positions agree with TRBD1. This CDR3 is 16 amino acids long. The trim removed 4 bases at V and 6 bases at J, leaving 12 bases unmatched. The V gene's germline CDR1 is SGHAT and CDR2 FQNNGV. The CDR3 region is CASSSQGGRESQPQHF. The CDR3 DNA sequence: TGTGCCAGCAGCTCTCAGGGGGGCCGGGAGAGTCAGCCCCAGCATTTT.

CDR3 DNA: TGTGCCTGGAGTGGGGGGGGTTCCTACAATGAGCAGTTCTTC. Translation: CAWSGGGSYNEQFF. The chain has TRBV30 and TRBJ2-1; 7 bases align to TRBD2. CDR1 and CDR2 (germline): GTSNPN, SVGIG (reference sequence). V shed 1 base and J 1 base; nucleotides not matched to a gene: 1. The CDR3 loop spans 14 amino acids.

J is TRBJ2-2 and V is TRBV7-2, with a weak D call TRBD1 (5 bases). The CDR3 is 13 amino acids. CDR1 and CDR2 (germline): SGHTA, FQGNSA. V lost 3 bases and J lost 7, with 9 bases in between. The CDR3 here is CASSLHQGGELFF. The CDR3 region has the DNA TGTGCCAGCAGCTTGCACCAGGGCGGGGAGCTGTTTTTT. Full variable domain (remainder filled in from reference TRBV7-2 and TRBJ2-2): GAGVSQSPSNKVTEKGKDVELRCDPISGHTALYWYRQSLGQGLEFLIYFQGNSAPDKSGLPSDRFSAERTGGSVSTLTIQRTQQEDSAVYLCASSLHQGGELFFGEGSRLTVL.